These 5 T cell receptor beta chains originate from one sample sequenced in a study of blood T cell repertoires in COVID-19. Using immunoSEQ multiplex PCR, the repertoire was profiled, and TCRdb retains in-frame clones only, with some absent. The sample lists around 150,000 clones; roughly 71% were seen once. Material for sequencing was peripheral blood. These receptors originate from a woman of 80 years or more with acute or convalescent COVID-19.

The rearrangement uses TRBV6-1 and TRBJ1-1; D is unclear. The CDR3 length is 13 residues. The V gene lost 2 bases and the J gene lost 4 bases, with 8 bases spanning the gap. Germline lookup yields CDR1 MNHNS and CDR2 SASEGT. DNA for the CDR3: TGTGCCAGCAGTGAATTAGCAGCCACTGAAGCTTTCTTT. Its protein is CASSELAATEAFF.

This clone was counted at least ten times. The V gene is TRBV7-3, the J gene TRBJ2-1, with TRBD2 matching 12 bases. CDR1 SGHTA and CDR2 FQGTGA come from the germline V gene. V dropped 5 bases and J dropped 7; count of bases not matched to a gene: 6. The CDR3 is 15 residues long. In DNA, the CDR3 is TGTGCCAGCAGCGACCGGACTAGCGGGATAAATGAGCAGTTCTTC. Protein product: CASSDRTSGINEQFF. Filled out from reference TRBV7-3 and TRBJ2-1, the complete variable domain reads GAGVSQTPSNKVTEKGKYVELRCDPISGHTALYWYRQSLGQGPEFLIYFQGTGAADDSGLPNDRFFAVRPEGSVSTLKIQRTERGDSAVYLCASSDRTSGINEQFFGPGTRLTVL.

The chain joins TRBV5-4 to TRBJ1-2; 10 nucleotides align to TRBD1. Trimming took 1 base from V and 4 from J; bases not matched to a gene: 7. Germline CDR1 and CDR2: SGHNT and YYREEE (reference sequence). The CDR3 totals 16 residues. CDR3 DNA: TGTGCCAGCAGCTTGAGGGGGGGACAGGGGAGCTATGGCTACACCTTC. Protein product: CASSLRGGQGSYGYTF.

The V call is TRBV11-2, the J call TRBJ2-5, with D tentatively TRBD1 (5 bases). CDR1 is SGHAT and CDR2 is FQNNGV in the germline V gene. The CDR3 loop spans 14 amino acids. V was pared by 1 base and J by 4 bases, with 10 bases between. CDR3 DNA sequence: TGTGCCAGCAGCTTAGGCGGCAGGGTAGAGACCCAGTACTTC. Translation: CASSLGGRVETQYF.

This chain connects TRBV5-1 to TRBJ1-1; TRBD1 agrees at 9 bases. With V trimmed by 4 bases and J by 1 base, 8 bases remained unmatched. CDR3 length: 16 residues. Germline V gene data show CDR1 as SGHRS and CDR2 as YFSETQ. The CDR3, as DNA: TGCGCCAGCAGCCCCGACAGGGGGGGGGCGAACACTGAAGCTTTCTTT. Translated: CASSPDRGGANTEAFF. The full variable domain, completed using reference TRBV5-1 and TRBJ1-1, is KAGVTQTPRYLIKTRGQQVTLSCSPISGHRSVSWYQQTPGQGLQFLFEYFSETQRNKGNFPGRFSGRQFSNSRSEMNVSTLELGDSALYLCASSPDRGGANTEAFFGQGTRLTVV.